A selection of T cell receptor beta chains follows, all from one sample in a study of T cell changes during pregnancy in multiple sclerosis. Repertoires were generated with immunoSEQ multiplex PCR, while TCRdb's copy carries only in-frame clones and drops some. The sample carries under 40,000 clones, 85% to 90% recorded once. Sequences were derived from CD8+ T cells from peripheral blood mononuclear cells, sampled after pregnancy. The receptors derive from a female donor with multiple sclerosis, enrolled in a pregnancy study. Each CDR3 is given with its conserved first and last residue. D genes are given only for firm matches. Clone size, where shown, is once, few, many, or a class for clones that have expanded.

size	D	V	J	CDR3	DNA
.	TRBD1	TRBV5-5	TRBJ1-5	CASSQDGAGQPQPQHF	TGTGCCAGCAGCCAAGATGGGGCGGGACAGCCCCAGCCCCAGCATTTT
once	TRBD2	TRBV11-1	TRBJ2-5	CASIPRGGSETQYF	TGTGCCAGCATCCCGCGGGGGGGCTCGGAGACCCAGTACTTC
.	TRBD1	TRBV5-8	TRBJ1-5	CASSLAGGLSNQPQHF	TGTGCCAGCAGCTTGGCAGGGGGCTTGAGCAATCAGCCCCAGCATTTT
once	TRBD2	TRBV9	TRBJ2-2	CASSPPSGVNTGELFF	TGTGCCAGCAGCCCCCCTAGCGGGGTAAACACCGGGGAGCTGTTTTTT
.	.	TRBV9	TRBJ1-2	CASSRGDRLNYGYTF	TGTGCCAGCAGCCGGGGAGACAGGCTTAACTATGGCTACACCTTC
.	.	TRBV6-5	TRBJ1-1	CASSGQWTLIEAFF	TGTGCCAGCAGTGGCCAATGGACACTGATTGAAGCTTTCTTT
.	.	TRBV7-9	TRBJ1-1	CASTLQDTEAFF	TGTGCCAGCACCCTACAGGACACTGAAGCTTTCTTT
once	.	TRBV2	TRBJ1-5	CASSEAGVGNQPQHF	TGTGCCAGCAGTGAAGCGGGAGTCGGGAATCAGCCCCAGCATTTT
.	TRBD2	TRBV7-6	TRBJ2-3	CASSFGGRGDTDTQYF	TGTGCCAGCAGCTTCGGCGGGCGGGGGGACACAGATACGCAGTATTTT
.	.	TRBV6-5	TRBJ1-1	CATQRGARTEAFF	TGTGCCACACAACGGGGGGCGAGAACTGAAGCTTTCTTT
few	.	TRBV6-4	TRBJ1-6	CASSDSGDNNSPLHF	TGTGCCAGCAGTGACTCGGGGGACAATAATTCACCCCTCCACTTT
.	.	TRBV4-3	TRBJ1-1	CASSQTRVTEAFF	TGCGCCAGCAGTCAGACCAGGGTAACTGAAGCTTTCTTT
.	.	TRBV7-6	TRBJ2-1	CASSTSGTSAEQFF	TGTGCCAGCAGCACCAGCGGGACATCGGCCGAGCAGTTCTTC
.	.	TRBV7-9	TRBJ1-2	CASVLWFGESYTF	TGTGCCAGCGTCCTCTGGTTTGGGGAGAGCTACACCTTC
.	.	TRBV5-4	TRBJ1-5	CASSWGDQPQHF	TGTGCCAGCAGCTGGGGGGATCAGCCCCAGCATTTT
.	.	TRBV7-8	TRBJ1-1	CASSLDMGRSNTEAFF	TGTGCCAGCAGCTTAGATATGGGGCGGAGTAACACTGAAGCTTTCTTT
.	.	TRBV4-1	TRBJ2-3	CASSQARLEGTDTQYF	TGCGCCAGCAGCCAAGCGAGACTCGAAGGCACAGATACGCAGTATTTT
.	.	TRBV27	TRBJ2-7	CASSLARGAGHEQYF	TGTGCCAGCAGCCTCGCCCGCGGGGCGGGCCACGAGCAGTACTTC
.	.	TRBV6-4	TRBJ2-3	CASSDRGAATDTQYF	TGTGCCAGCAGTGACCGGGGGGCCGCCACAGATACGCAGTATTTT
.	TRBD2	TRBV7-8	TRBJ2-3	CASSMTSGGRPDTQYF	TGTGCCAGCAGCATGACTAGCGGGGGCCGCCCCGATACGCAGTATTTT
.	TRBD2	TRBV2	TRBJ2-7	CASSSTSGGPFYEQYF	TGTGCCAGCAGTTCGACTAGCGGGGGGCCCTTCTACGAGCAGTACTTC
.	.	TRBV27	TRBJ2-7	CASWDSAYEQYF	TGTGCCAGCTGGGACTCCGCCTACGAGCAGTACTTC
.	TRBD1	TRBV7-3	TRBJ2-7	CASSPDVAGTGEQYF	TGTGCCAGCAGCCCCGACGTCGCGGGGACAGGCGAGCAGTACTTC
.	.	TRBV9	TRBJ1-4	CASSVDGAGTNEKLFF	TGTGCCAGCAGCGTAGACGGCGCGGGAACTAATGAAAAACTGTTTTTT
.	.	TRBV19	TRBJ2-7	CASSIDGARSSYEQYF	TGTGCCAGTAGTATAGATGGGGCGCGGAGCTCCTACGAGCAGTACTTC
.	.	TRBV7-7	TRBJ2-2	CASSQGQNTGELFF	TGTGCCAGCAGCCAGGGACAGAACACCGGGGAGCTGTTTTTT
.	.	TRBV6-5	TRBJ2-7	CASSYFAGPGYEQYF	TGTGCCAGCAGTTACTTCGCAGGCCCTGGGTACGAGCAGTACTTC
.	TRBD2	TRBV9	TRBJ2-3	CASSVRAGGPDTQYF	TGTGCCAGCAGCGTCAGGGCGGGGGGGCCAGATACGCAGTATTTT
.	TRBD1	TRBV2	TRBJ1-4	CASDQGATNEKLFF	TGTGCCAGCGATCAGGGGGCAACTAATGAAAAACTGTTTTTT
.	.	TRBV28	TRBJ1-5	CASSLTGGQPQHF	TGTGCCAGCAGTTTAACAGGTGGGCAGCCCCAGCATTTT
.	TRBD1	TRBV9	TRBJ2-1	CASSVSVQGDEQFF	TGTGCCAGCAGCGTATCAGTACAGGGGGACGAGCAGTTCTTC
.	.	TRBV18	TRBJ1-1	CASSPPYTGGGEAFF	TGTGCCAGCTCACCACCGTATACCGGCGGAGGTGAAGCTTTCTTT
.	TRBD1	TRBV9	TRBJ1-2	CASSPDRGHNYGYTF	TGTGCCAGCAGCCCAGACAGGGGACATAACTATGGCTACACCTTC
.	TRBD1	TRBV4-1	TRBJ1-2	CASSQETQGATGYTF	TGCGCCAGCAGCCAAGAAACCCAGGGGGCGACTGGCTACACCTTC
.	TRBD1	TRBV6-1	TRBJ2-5	CASSERDRGHRTQYF	TGTGCCAGCAGTGAAAGGGACAGGGGTCATCGGACCCAGTACTTC
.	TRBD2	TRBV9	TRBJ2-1	CASSVDGGASYNEQFF	TGTGCCAGCAGCGTAGACGGGGGGGCTTCCTACAATGAGCAGTTCTTC
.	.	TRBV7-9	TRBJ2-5	CASSQQETQYF	TGTGCCAGCAGCCAACAAGAGACCCAGTACTTC
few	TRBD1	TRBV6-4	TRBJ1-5	CASSEGGAGQPQHF	TGTGCCAGCAGTGAAGGGGGCGCGGGCCAGCCCCAGCATTTT
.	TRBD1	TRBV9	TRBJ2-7	CASSVGGTAYEQYF	TGTGCCAGCAGCGTAGGAGGGACAGCCTACGAGCAGTACTTC
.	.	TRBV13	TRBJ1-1	CASSITGHTEAFF	TGTGCCAGCAGCATCACAGGGCACACTGAAGCTTTCTTT
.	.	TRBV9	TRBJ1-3	CASSVGTAGNTIYF	TGTGCCAGCAGCGTAGGTACAGCCGGCAACACCATATATTTT
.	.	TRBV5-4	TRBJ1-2	CASSSWQTTNYGYTF	TGTGCCAGCAGCTCTTGGCAAACGACTAACTATGGCTACACCTTC
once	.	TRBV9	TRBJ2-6	CASSTQEGLPYSGANVLTF	TGTGCCAGCAGCACGCAGGAGGGTCTCCCCTACTCTGGGGCCAACGTCCTGACTTTC
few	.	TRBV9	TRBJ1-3	CASSPWGEWGNTIYF	TGTGCCAGCAGCCCCTGGGGGGAATGGGGAAACACCATATATTTT
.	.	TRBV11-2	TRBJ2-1	CASSSLQGDEQFF	TGTGCCAGCAGCTCCCTACAGGGAGATGAGCAGTTCTTC
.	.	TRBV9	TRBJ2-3	CASSAFGDTQYF	TGTGCCAGCAGCGCCTTCGGGGATACGCAGTATTTT
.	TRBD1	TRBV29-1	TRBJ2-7	CSVEAPDRAGNEQYF	TGCAGCGTTGAAGCCCCGGACAGGGCGGGGAACGAGCAGTACTTC
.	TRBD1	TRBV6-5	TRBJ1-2	CASSYSTGMNGYTF	TGTGCCAGCAGTTACTCGACAGGGATGAATGGCTACACCTTC
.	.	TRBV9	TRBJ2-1	CASTEDWSSYNEQFF	TGTGCCAGCACCGAAGACTGGAGCTCCTACAATGAGCAGTTCTTC
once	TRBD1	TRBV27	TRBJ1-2	CASSLGGGQGAAYGYTF	TGTGCCAGCAGTTTAGGTGGTGGACAGGGGGCTGCCTATGGCTACACCTTC
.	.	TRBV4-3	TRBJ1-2	CASSQDLPGNYGYTF	TGCGCCAGCAGCCAAGATCTTCCAGGGAACTATGGCTACACCTTC